This T cell receptor beta chain was identified in a study of blood T cell repertoires in COVID-19 (TCRdb year 2020). Looking at the study overall: Samples covering the acute and convalescent phases of COVID-19 were provided by collaborators in the United States, Italy and Spain. The prospective study material was composed of cDNA or gDNA derived from T cells, B-cell-depleted T cells, or PBMCs. Deeply sampled blood TCRbeta repertoires from subjects exposed to, actively infected with, or recovered from COVID-19 were included in the dataset. The repertoires were released in a freely available public database meant as a resource for research on the immune response to SARS-CoV-2. The samples were drawn from the first 160 participants of the ongoing ImmuneRACE study and from more than 1,000 subjects provided by 6 global collaborators. Nearly every sample came with metadata listing a de-identified subject ID, COVID-19 status, age in years and sex. HLA class I and class II types, where available, came from metadata supplied by the sample provider rather than from assay-based typing. The investigation overall reported the following: The quantity of clinical and demographic metadata differed by source and by participant and was supplied without curation.

The CDR3 holds 15 amino acids from the cysteine to the phenylalanine. The sequence is cut down to CDR3 DNA, 45 bases in frame from base 1. In the germline V gene (reference sequence), CDR1 corresponds to SEHNR and CDR2 to FQNEAQ. V is trimmed back by 5 bases and J by 0 bases, and the junction contains 7 bases that no gene match accounts for. As for this clone: Which antigen it targets is not known. Base qualities are not provided; no much larger clone lies one nucleotide away.

TCRbeta CDR3 regions were amplified from genomic DNA by means of the immunoSEQ Assay, a bias-controlled multiplex PCR. Per the authors' processing: The number of nucleated cells in each sample was estimated by amplification of reference gene primers within the assay. To quantify the absolute abundance of each unique TCRbeta CDR3 rearrangement, sequence reads were collapsed and filtered. For each sample, productive Simpson clonality was calculated by taking the square root of Simpson's diversity index across productive rearrangements. In TCRdb, the immuneACCESS table is reduced to in-frame sequences with V and J assigned. These tables do not hold every clone; where another copy was compared, an unresolved V gene accounts for under half, and the others remain unexplained. For V, J and clone size, that table is used; D and trimming come from the DNA. In all, the sample holds 150,000 to 200,000 clones, and 80% to 90% of those were seen once. The ten largest make up about 11% of the sample.

Collaborating institutions collected whole blood in K2EDTA tubes following their own protocols. For TCRbeta analysis, collaborator samples were shipped as frozen whole blood, as isolated PBMCs, or as DNA extracted from either sample type. The material sequenced was peripheral blood. The chain was built from TRBV7-9 and TRBJ2-7, with TRBD1 identical over 7 junction bases. This TCR derives from a human donor in a cohort sampled during active COVID-19. This receptor has the CDR3 CASSVSDRFSYEQYF. The DNA reads TGTGCCAGCAGCGTATCGGACAGGTTCTCCTACGAGCAGTACTTC.